This T cell receptor beta chain was retrieved from a study of blood T cell repertoires in COVID-19. Across about two dozen US areas, participants ranged in age from 18 to 89 years. V gave up 7 bases and J gave up 8 bases, with 17 bases separating them. CDR1 MDHEN and CDR2 SYDVKM come from the germline V gene. This CDR3 spans 13 amino acids. Clones were read by immunoSEQ multiplex PCR, and TCRdb kept only the in-frame ones, dropping some. The table has some 370,000 clones, under 85% seen once. The receptor's source is a woman aged 50 to 65 who had recovered from COVID-19. The rearrangement joins TRBV28 to TRBJ1-1; a weak D match, TRBD1 (5 bases). The material sequenced was PBMCs or T cells enriched from blood (not recorded which). The CDR3 here is CASIPGFSHEAFF. In DNA form, the CDR3 reads TGTGCCAGCATACCAGGGTTTTCTCACGAAGCTTTCTTT.